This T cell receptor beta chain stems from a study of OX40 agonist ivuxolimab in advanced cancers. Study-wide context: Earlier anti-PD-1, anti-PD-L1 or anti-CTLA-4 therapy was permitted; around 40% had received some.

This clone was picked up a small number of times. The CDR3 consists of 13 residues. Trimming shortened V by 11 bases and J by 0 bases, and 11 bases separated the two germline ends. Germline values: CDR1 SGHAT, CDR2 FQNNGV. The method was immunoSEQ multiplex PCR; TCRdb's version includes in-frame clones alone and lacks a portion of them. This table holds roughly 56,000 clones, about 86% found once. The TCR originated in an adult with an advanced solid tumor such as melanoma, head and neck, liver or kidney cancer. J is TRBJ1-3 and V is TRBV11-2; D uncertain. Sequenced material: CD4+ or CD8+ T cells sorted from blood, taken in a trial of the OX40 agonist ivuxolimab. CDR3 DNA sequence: TGTGCCTCCCGGTCCTACTCTGGAAACACCATATATTTT. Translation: CASRSYSGNTIYF. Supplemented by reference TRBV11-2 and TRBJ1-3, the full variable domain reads EAGVAQSPRYKIIEKRQSVAFWCNPISGHATLYWYQQILGQGPKLLIQFQNNGVVDDSQLPKDRFSAERLKGVDSTLKIQPAKLEDSAVYLCASRSYSGNTIYFGEGSWLTVV.